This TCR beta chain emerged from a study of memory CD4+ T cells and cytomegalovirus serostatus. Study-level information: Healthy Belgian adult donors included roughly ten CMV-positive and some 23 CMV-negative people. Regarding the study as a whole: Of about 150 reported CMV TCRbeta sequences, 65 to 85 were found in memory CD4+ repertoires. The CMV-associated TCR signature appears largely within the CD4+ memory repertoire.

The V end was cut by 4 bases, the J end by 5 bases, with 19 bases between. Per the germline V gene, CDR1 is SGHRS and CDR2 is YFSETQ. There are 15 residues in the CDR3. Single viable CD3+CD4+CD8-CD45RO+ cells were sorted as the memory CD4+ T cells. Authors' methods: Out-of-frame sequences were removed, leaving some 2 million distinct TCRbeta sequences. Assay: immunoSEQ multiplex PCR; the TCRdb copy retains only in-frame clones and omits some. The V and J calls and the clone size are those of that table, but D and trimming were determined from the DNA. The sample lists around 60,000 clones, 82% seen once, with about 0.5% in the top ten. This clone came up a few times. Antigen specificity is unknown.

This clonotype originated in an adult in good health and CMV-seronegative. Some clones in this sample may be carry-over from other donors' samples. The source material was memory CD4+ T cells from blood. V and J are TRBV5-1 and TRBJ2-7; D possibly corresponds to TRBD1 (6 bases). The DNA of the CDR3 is TGCGCCAGCAGCCAGGACAGTCAGGGGATCCACGAGCAGTACTTC. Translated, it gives CASSQDSQGIHEQYF. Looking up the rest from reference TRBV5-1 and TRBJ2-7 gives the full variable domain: KAGVTQTPRYLIKTRGQQVTLSCSPISGHRSVSWYQQTPGQGLQFLFEYFSETQRNKGNFPGRFSGRQFSNSRSEMNVSTLELGDSALYLCASSQDSQGIHEQYFGPGTRLTVT.